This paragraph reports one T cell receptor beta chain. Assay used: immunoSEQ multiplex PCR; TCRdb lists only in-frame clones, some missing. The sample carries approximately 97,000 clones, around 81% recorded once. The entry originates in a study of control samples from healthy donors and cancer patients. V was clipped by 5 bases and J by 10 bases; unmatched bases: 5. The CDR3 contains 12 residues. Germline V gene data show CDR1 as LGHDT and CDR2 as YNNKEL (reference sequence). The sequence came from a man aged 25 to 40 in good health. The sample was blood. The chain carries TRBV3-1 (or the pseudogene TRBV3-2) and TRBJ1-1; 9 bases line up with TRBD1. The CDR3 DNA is TGTGCCAGCAGCAAGAACAGGGGGCGAGCTTTCTTT. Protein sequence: CASSKNRGRAFF.